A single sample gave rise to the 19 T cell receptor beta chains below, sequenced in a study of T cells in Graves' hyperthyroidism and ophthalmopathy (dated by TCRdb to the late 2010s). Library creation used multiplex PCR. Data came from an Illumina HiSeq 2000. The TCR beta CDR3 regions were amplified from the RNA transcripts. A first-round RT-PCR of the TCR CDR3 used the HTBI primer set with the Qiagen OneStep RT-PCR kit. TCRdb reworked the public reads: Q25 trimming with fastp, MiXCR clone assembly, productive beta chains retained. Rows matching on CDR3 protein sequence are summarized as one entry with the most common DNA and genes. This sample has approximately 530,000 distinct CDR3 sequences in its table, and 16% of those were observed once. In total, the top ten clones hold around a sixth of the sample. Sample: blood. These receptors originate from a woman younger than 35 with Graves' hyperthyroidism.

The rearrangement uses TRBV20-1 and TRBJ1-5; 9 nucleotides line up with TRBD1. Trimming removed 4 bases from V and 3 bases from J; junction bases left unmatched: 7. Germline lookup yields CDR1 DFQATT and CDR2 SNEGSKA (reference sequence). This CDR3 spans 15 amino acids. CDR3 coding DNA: TGCAGTGCTACCGTACAGGGGGCCCCCAATCAGCCCCAGCATTTT. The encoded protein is CSATVQGAPNQPQHF.

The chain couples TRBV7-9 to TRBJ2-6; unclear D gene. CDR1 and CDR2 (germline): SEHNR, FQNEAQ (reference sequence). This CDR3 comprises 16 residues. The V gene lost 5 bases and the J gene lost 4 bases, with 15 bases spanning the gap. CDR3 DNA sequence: TGTGCCAGCAGCCCTATCAGCTTTGGCGGGGCCAACGTCCTGACTTTC. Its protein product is CASSPISFGGANVLTF. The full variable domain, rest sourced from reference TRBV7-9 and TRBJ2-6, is DTGVSQNPRHKITKRGQNVTFRCDPISEHNRLYWYRQTLGQGPEFLTYFQNEAQLEKSRLLSDRFSAERPKGSFSTLEIQRTEQGDSAMYLCASSPISFGGANVLTFGAGSRLTVL.

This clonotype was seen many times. CDR3 DNA: TGTGCCAGCACCCGACAGGGAGATCAGCCCCAGCATTTT. Translated, it gives CASTRQGDQPQHF. The V and J genes are TRBV2 and TRBJ1-5, with 7 bases that match TRBD1. J gave up 5 bases and V 7 bases, and 5 bases lay outside the gene matches. CDR1 and CDR2 from the germline V gene are SNHLY and FYNNEI. The CDR3 length is 13 residues.

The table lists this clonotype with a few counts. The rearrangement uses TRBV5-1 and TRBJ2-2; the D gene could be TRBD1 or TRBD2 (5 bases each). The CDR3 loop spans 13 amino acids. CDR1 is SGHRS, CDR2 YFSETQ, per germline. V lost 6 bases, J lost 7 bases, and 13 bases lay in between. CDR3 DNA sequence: TGCGCCAGCAAGGCCACGAGGGGCGGGGAGCTGTTTTTT. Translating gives CASKATRGGELFF. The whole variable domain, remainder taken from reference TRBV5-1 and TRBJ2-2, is KAGVTQTPRYLIKTRGQQVTLSCSPISGHRSVSWYQQTPGQGLQFLFEYFSETQRNKGNFPGRFSGRQFSNSRSEMNVSTLELGDSALYLCASKATRGGELFFGEGSRLTVL.

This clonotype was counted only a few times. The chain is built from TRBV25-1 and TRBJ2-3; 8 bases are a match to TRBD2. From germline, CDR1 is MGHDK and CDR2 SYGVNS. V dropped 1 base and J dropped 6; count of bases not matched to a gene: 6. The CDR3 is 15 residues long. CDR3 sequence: CASSEWISGEDTQYF. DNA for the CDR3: TGTGCCAGCAGTGAATGGATTAGCGGGGAGGATACGCAGTATTTT.

The CDR3: CAWTGTDKETQYF. The CDR3 DNA reads TGTGCCTGGACCGGGACAGACAAAGAGACCCAGTACTTC. The chain is built from TRBV30 and TRBJ2-5, with 7 nucleotides matching TRBD1. This CDR3 region has 13 residues. The V gene's germline CDR1 is GTSNPN and CDR2 SVGIG (reference sequence). With 4 bases clipped from V and 3 bases from J, the junction kept 5 bases outside the gene matches.

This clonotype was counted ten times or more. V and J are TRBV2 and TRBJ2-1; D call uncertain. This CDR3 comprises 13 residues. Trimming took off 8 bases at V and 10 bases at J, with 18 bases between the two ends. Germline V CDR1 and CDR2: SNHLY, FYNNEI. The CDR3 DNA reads TGTGCCAGCTCCATGGGATTGGGCAGGGAGCAGTTCTTC. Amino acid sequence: CASSMGLGREQFF. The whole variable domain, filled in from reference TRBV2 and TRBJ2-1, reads EPEVTQTPSHQVTQMGQEVILRCVPISNHLYFYWYRQILGQKVEFLVSFYNNEISEKSEIFDDQFSVERPDGSNFTLKIRSTKLEDSAMYFCASSMGLGREQFFGPGTRLTVL.

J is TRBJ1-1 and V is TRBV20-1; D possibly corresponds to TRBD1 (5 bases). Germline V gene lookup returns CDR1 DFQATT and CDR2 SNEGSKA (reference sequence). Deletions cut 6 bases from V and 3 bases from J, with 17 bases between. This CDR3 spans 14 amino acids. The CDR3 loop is CSAGGMGQDTEAFF. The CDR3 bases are TGCAGTGCCGGAGGTATGGGGCAAGACACTGAAGCTTTCTTT.

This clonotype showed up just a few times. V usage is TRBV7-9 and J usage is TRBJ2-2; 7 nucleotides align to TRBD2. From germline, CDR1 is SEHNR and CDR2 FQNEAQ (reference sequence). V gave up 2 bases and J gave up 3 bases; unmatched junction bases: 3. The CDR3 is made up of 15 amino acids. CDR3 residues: CASSLSRGDTGELFF. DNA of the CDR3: TGTGCCAGCAGCTTAAGCCGGGGGGACACCGGGGAGCTGTTTTTT.

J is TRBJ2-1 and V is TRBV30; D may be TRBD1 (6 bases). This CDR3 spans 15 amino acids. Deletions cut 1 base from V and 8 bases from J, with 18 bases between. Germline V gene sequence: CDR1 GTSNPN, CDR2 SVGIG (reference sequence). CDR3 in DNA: TGTGCCTGGAGTGGTACCGGGACATTAGGCGATGAGCAGTTCTTC. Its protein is CAWSGTGTLGDEQFF.

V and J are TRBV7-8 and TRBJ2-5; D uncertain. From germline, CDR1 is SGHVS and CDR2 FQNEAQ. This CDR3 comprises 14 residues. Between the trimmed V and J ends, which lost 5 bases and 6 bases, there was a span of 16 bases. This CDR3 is CASSPIVLVQTQYF. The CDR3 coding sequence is TGTGCCAGCAGCCCTATTGTCCTCGTGCAGACCCAGTACTTC.

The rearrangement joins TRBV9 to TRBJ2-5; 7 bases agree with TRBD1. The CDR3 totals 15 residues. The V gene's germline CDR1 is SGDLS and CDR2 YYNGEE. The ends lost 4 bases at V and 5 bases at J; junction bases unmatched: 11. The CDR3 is CASSFRTGLGETQYF. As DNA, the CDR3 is TGTGCCAGCAGCTTCCGGACAGGCCTAGGGGAGACCCAGTACTTC.

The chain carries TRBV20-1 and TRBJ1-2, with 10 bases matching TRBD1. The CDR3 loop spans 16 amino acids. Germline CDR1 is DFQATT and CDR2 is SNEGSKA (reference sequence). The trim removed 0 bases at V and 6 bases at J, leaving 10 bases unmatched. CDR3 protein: CSARDEGTGESDGYTF. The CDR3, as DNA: TGCAGTGCTAGAGATGAGGGGACAGGGGAATCCGATGGCTACACCTTC.

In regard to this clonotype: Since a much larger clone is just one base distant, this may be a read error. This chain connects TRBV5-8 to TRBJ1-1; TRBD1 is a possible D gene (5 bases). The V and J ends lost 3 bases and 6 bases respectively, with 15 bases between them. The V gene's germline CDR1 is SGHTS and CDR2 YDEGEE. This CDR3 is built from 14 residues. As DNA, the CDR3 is TGTGCCAGCAGCTCGATGGGGGGTACCGCTGAAGCTTTCTTT. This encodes CASSSMGGTAEAFF.

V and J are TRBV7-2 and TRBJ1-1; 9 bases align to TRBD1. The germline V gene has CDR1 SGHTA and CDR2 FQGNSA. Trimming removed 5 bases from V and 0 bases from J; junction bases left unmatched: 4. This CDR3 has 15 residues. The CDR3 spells CASSHRQGVNTEAFF. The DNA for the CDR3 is TGTGCCAGCAGCCACCGACAGGGGGTGAACACTGAAGCTTTCTTT.

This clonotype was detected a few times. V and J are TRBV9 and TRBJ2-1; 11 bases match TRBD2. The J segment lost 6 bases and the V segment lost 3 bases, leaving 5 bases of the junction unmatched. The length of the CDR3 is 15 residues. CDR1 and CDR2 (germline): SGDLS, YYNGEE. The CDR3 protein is CASSALAGGGNEQFF. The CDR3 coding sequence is TGTGCCAGCAGCGCCCTAGCGGGAGGCGGCAATGAGCAGTTCTTC.

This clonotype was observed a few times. The DNA of the CDR3 is TGTGCCAGCAGTCATGCGACAGAAGACTCCTATGGCTACACCTTC. This translates into CASSHATEDSYGYTF. The V gene is TRBV2, the J gene TRBJ1-2; D may be TRBD1 (5 bases). The germline gives CDR1 SNHLY, CDR2 FYNNEI. The CDR3 is 15 amino acids. The V end lost 5 bases, the J end lost 4 bases, and 17 bases lay between the germline ends.

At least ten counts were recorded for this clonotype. The CDR3 region has the DNA TGCGCCAGCAGCTTGGTCGGGGCCTCCTACAATGAGCAGTTCTTC. It yields the protein CASSLVGASYNEQFF. V and J are TRBV5-1 and TRBJ2-1; D may correspond to TRBD1 or TRBD2 (5 bases each). This CDR3 has 15 residues. CDR1 is SGHRS, CDR2 YFSETQ, per germline. The V end was cut by 0 bases, the J end by 0 bases, with 7 bases between.

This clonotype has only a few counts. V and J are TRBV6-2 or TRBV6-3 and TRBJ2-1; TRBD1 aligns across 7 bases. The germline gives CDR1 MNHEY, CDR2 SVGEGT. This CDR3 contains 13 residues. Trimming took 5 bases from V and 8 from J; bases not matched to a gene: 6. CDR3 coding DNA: TGTGCCAGCAGTACCAACAGGGGAGATGAGCAGTTCTTC. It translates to CASSTNRGDEQFF.